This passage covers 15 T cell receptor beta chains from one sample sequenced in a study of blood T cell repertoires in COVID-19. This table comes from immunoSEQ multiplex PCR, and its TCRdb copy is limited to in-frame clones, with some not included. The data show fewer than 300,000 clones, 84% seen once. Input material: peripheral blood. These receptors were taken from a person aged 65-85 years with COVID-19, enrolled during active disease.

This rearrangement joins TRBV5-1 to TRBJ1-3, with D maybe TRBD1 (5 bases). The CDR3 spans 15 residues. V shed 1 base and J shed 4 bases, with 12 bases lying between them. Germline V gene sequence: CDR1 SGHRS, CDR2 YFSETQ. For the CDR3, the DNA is TGCGCCAGCAGCTTGACCGACAGAATAGGAAACACCATATATTTT. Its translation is CASSLTDRIGNTIYF.

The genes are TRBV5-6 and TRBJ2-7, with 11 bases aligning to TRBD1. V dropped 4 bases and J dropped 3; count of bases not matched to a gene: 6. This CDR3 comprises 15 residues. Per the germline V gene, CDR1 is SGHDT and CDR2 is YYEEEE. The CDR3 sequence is CASSRGQGAFYEQYF. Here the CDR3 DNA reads TGTGCCAGCAGCCGCGGACAGGGGGCGTTCTACGAGCAGTACTTC.

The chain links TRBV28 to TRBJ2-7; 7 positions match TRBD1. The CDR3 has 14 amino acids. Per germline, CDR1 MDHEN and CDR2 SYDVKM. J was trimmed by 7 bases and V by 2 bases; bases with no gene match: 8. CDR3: CASSLRPPGGEQYF. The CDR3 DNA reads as TGTGCCAGCAGTTTACGTCCTCCAGGGGGAGAGCAGTACTTC.

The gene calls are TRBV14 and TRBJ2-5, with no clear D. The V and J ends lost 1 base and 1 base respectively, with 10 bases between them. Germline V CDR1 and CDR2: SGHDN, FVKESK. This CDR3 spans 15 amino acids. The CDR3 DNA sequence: TGTGCCAGCAGCCAAGGAATCGGGTTCCAAGAGACCCAGTACTTC. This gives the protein CASSQGIGFQETQYF.

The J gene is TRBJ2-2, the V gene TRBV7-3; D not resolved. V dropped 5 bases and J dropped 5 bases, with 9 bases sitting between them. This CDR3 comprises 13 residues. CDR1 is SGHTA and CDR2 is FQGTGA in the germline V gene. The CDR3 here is CASSLDSTGELFF. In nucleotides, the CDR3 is TGTGCCAGCAGCCTCGACTCGACCGGGGAGCTGTTTTTT.

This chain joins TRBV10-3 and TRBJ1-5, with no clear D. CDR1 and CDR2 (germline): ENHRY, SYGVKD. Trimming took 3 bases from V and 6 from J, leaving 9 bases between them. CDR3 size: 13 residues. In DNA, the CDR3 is TGTGCCATCAGTGAAGGGCGGGGTCAGCCCCAGCATTTT. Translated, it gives CAISEGRGQPQHF.

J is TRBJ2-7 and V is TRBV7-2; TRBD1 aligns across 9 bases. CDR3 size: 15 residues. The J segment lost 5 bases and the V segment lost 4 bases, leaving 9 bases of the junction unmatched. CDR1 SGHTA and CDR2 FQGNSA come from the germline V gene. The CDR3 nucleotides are TGTGCCAGCAGCTCCACTCGACAGGGGGGGCACGAGCAGTACTTC. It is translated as CASSSTRQGGHEQYF.

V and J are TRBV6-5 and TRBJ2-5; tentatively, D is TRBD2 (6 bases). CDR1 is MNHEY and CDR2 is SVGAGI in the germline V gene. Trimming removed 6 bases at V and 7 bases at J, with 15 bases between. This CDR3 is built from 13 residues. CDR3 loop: CASRPASVATQYF. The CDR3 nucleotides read TGTGCCAGCAGGCCCGCTAGCGTGGCGACCCAGTACTTC.

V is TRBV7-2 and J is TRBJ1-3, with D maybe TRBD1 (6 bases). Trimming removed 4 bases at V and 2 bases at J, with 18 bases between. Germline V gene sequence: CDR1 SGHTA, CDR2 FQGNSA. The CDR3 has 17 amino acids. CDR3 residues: CASSSRGGGGAGNTIYF. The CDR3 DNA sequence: TGTGCCAGCAGCTCCCGGGGCGGAGGGGGGGCTGGAAACACCATATATTTT.

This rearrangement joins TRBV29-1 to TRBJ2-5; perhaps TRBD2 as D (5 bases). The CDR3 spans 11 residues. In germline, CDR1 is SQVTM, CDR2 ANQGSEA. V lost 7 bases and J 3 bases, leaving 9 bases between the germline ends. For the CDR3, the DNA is TGCAGCGGTGGAGGCAAAGAGACCCAGTACTTC. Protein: CSGGGKETQYF.

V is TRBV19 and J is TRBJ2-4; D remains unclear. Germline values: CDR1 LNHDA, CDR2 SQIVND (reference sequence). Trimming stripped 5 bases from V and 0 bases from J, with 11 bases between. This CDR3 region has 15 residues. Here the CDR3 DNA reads TGTGCCAGTAGTGTAATACTTATAGCCAAAAACATTCAGTACTTC. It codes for CASSVILIAKNIQYF.

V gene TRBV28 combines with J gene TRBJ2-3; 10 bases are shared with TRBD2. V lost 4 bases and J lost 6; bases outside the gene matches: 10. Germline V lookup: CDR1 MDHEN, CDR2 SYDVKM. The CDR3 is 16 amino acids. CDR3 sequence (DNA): TGTGCCAGCAGTTCTCAGCTAGCGGGAGTAGGGGATACGCAGTATTTT. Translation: CASSSQLAGVGDTQYF. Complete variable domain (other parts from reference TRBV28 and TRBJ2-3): DVKVTQSSRYLVKRTGEKVFLECVQDMDHENMFWYRQDPGLGLRLIYFSYDVKMKEKGDIPEGYSVSREKKERFSLILESASTNQTSMYLCASSSQLAGVGDTQYFGPGTRLTVL.

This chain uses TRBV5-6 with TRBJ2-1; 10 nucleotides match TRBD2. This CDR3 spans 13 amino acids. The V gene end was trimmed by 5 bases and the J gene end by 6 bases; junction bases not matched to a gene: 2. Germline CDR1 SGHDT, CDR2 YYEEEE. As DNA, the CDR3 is TGTGCCAGCAGGTGGACTAGCGGCAATGAGCAGTTCTTC. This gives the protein CASRWTSGNEQFF. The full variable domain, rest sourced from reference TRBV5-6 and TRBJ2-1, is DAGVTQSPTHLIKTRGQQVTLRCSPKSGHDTVSWYQQALGQGPQFIFQYYEEEERQRGNFPDRFSGHQFPNYSSELNVNALLLGDSALYLCASRWTSGNEQFFGPGTRLTVL.

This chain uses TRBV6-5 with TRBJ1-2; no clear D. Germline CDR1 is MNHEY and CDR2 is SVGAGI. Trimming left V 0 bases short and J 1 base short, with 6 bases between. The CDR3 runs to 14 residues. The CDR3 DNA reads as TGTGCCAGCAGTTACTCGACAAGTAACTATGGCTACACCTTC. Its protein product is CASSYSTSNYGYTF.

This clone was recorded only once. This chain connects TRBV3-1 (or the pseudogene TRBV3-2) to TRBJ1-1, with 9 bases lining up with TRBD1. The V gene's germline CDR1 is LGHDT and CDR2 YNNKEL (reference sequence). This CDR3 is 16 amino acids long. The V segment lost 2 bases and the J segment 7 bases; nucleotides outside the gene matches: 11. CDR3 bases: TGTGCCAGCAGCCAAAGTAAACAGGGGGCGCGCCGTGAAGCTTTCTTT. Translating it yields CASSQSKQGARREAFF.